A selection of T cell receptor beta chains follows, all from one sample in a study of PD-1 blockade in classical Hodgkin lymphoma. The data were produced by immunoSEQ multiplex PCR, yet TCRdb's version contains in-frame clones alone and is incomplete. The data hold fewer than 10,000 clones, with about four fifths observed a single time. Here the sequenced sample was CD8+ T cells from blood, taken before the fourth cycle of nivolumab. These receptor sequences come from a human donor with classical Hodgkin lymphoma. CDR3s include the opening cysteine and the closing phenylalanine or tryptophan. Each record gives: J gene, V gene, CDR3 protein.

j_call: TRBJ1-1; v_call: TRBV19; cdr3_aa: CATHRGVPTEAFF
j_call: TRBJ1-3; v_call: TRBV5-6; cdr3_aa: CASSLLPGTGPGNTIYF
j_call: TRBJ2-2; v_call: TRBV7-9; cdr3_aa: CASSPRPVPDTGELFF
j_call: TRBJ2-3; v_call: TRBV6-1; cdr3_aa: CASSALPDRVTDTQYF
j_call: TRBJ2-6; v_call: TRBV7-6; cdr3_aa: CASSLPGASGANVLTF
j_call: TRBJ2-3; v_call: TRBV2; cdr3_aa: CASSPGFYTQYF
j_call: TRBJ2-1; v_call: TRBV7-9; cdr3_aa: CASSLLAGGLLEFF
j_call: TRBJ2-3; v_call: TRBV7-9; cdr3_aa: CASSPPRGSGDSTDTQYF
j_call: TRBJ2-1; v_call: TRBV15; cdr3_aa: CATSSPSSGGANEQFF
j_call: TRBJ2-2; v_call: TRBV4-1; cdr3_aa: CASSQGGAGAKANTGELFF
j_call: TRBJ1-3; v_call: TRBV7-9; cdr3_aa: CASSSTGTVRNTIYF
j_call: TRBJ2-4; v_call: TRBV5-4; cdr3_aa: CASSLSRGSKNIQYF
j_call: TRBJ2-5; v_call: TRBV4-1; cdr3_aa: CASSEISLAAQETQYF
j_call: TRBJ2-1; v_call: TRBV27; cdr3_aa: CASMDRDFYNEQFF
j_call: TRBJ1-3; v_call: TRBV7-2; cdr3_aa: CASSPLIDRAGNTIYF
j_call: TRBJ1-6; v_call: TRBV27; cdr3_aa: CASSLSVGYNSPLHF
j_call: TRBJ2-1; v_call: TRBV27; cdr3_aa: CASSLRDPFAGGNNEQFF
j_call: TRBJ1-5; v_call: TRBV30; cdr3_aa: CAWSPGGFNQPQHF
j_call: TRBJ2-1; v_call: TRBV19; cdr3_aa: CATRAGVGSYNEQFF
j_call: TRBJ1-2; v_call: TRBV28; cdr3_aa: CASSFYSYGYTF
j_call: TRBJ2-2; v_call: TRBV6-1; cdr3_aa: CASMGGVSGELFF
j_call: TRBJ2-2; v_call: TRBV5-5; cdr3_aa: CASSPGTWGGELFF
j_call: TRBJ1-5; v_call: TRBV19; cdr3_aa: CASGPAWGENQPQHF
j_call: TRBJ1-6; v_call: TRBV7-6; cdr3_aa: CASSSSGGTADGPHSPLHF
j_call: TRBJ1-2; v_call: TRBV7-9; cdr3_aa: CASTYTGTDLNYGYTF
j_call: TRBJ2-5; v_call: TRBV30; cdr3_aa: CAWSLGGTYQETQYF
j_call: TRBJ2-7; v_call: TRBV6-5; cdr3_aa: CASSAGQGEGEQYF
j_call: TRBJ1-1; v_call: TRBV27; cdr3_aa: CASSLQGAPTEAFF
j_call: TRBJ1-1; v_call: TRBV27; cdr3_aa: CASSPAGTWDRDTEAFF
j_call: TRBJ1-2; v_call: TRBV27; cdr3_aa: CASSEAESYGYTF
j_call: TRBJ2-7; v_call: TRBV6-1; cdr3_aa: CATRWTGNSYEQYF
j_call: TRBJ2-1; v_call: TRBV27; cdr3_aa: CASSWTDTYNEQFF
j_call: TRBJ1-1; v_call: TRBV7-6; cdr3_aa: CASSLNVNTEAFF
j_call: TRBJ2-1; v_call: TRBV6-4; cdr3_aa: CASSPNGPLLGEQFF
j_call: TRBJ1-1; v_call: TRBV5-1; cdr3_aa: CASSLPSGAGNTEAFF
j_call: TRBJ2-7; v_call: TRBV30; cdr3_aa: CAWTDLYEQYF
j_call: TRBJ2-3; v_call: TRBV30; cdr3_aa: CAWSFLAVLGADTQYF
j_call: TRBJ2-3; v_call: TRBV6-5; cdr3_aa: CASIPSGGSADTQYF
j_call: TRBJ1-2; v_call: TRBV6-1; cdr3_aa: CASSELPDRGLEGYTF
j_call: TRBJ2-5; v_call: TRBV7-7; cdr3_aa: CASSPIVWTGDFQETQYF
j_call: TRBJ2-5; v_call: TRBV7-2; cdr3_aa: CASSLIAGDGTQYF
j_call: TRBJ2-7; v_call: TRBV9; cdr3_aa: CASSVAGTGGSEQYF
j_call: TRBJ1-2; v_call: TRBV7-9; cdr3_aa: CASSLVRPTF
j_call: TRBJ2-1; v_call: TRBV27; cdr3_aa: CASSRGGRYNEQFF
j_call: TRBJ2-2; v_call: TRBV19; cdr3_aa: CASSIPEGPGELFF
j_call: TRBJ1-5; v_call: TRBV11-2; cdr3_aa: CASSLASNQPQHF
j_call: TRBJ2-4; v_call: TRBV5-1; cdr3_aa: CASSLGPTEGLDIQYF